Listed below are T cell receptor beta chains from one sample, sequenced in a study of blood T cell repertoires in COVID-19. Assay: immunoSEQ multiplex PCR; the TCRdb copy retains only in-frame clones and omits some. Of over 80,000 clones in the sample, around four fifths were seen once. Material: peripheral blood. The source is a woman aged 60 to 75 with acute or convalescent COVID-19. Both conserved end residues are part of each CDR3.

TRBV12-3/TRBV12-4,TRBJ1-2,CASSLEVNYGYTF
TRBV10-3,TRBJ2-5,CAITSGLAGGKLVETQYF
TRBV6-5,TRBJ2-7,CASSYYLAGASYEQYF
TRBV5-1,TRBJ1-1,CASSHPGQQNTEAFF
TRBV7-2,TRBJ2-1,CASSLEEGAPIFF
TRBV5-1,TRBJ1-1,CASSLRDRSRAEAFF
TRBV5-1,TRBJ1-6,CASSADRSDSPLHF
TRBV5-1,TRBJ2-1,CASSLLAGGFEQFF
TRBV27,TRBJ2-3,CASRLNYGTDTQYF
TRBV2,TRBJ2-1,CASSEEVAGGNEQFF
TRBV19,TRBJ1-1,CASSPLRQTNTEAFF
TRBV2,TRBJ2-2,CASQVRTSAGELFF
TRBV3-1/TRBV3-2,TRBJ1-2,CASSQGIPQGWDGYTF
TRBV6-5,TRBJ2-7,CASSYSWDRAYYEQYF
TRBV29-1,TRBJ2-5,CSISAHRTEEETQYF
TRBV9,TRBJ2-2,CASSGRDRGSFTGELFF
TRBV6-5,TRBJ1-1,CASSPAGGPNTEAFF
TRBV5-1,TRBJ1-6,CASSQGTTHLDNSPLHF
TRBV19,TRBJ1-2,CASIGDGYTF
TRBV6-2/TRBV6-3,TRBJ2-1,CASSDTGGEQFF
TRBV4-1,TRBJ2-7,CASSQVGLASSYEQYF
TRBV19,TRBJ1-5,CASSIIGGGRESQHF
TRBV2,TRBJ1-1,CASSEGPRGTEAFF
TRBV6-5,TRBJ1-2,CASSYSATDYGYTF
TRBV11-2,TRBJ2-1,CASSPSGSTYNEQFF
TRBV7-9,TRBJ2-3,CASSLVSDTQYF
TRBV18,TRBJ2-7,CASSPIEFNEQYF
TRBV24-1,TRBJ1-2,CATSDPPQRYGYTF
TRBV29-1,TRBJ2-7,CSVSVPTYEQYF
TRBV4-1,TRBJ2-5,CASSQERTGGETQYF
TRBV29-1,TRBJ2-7,CSVEDVGQGYEQYF
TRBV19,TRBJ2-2,CASSMKASRTGRQVRGTGELFF
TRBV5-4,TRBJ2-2,CASSLRAKNTGELFF
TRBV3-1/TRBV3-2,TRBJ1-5,CASSHQGNQPQHF
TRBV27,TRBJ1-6,CASRAGNSPLHF
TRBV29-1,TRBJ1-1,CSAWEQMNTEAFF
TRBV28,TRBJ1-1,CASSQGGGRNTEAFF
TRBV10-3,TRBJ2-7,CAISPPGQADEQYF
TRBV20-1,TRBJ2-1,CSAGTGGPLF
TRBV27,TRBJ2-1,CASNHLQAGANEQFF
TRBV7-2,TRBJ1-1,CASSSTSGTGGAKAFF
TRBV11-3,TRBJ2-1,CASSFPTSGRAYNEQFF
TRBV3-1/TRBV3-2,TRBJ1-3,CASSQGRDRRHTIYF
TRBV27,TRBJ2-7,CASSWGQGRTYEQYF
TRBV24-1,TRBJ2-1,CATSGSAGVGHYNEQFF
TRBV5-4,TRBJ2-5,CASSFGLRQETQYF
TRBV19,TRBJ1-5,CASSRDRGIGPQHF
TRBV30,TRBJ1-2,CAWSREVYGYTF
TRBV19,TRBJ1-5,CASSIESRDQPQHF
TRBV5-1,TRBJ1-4,CASSPDRAEVKLFF
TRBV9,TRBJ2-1,CASTNLEREAEQFF
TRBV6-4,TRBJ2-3,CASSVVQGTDTQYF
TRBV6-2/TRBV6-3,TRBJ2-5,CASRPRGDEETQYF
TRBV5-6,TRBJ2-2,CASSWGSGRNTGELFF
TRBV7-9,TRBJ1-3,CASSSPGQGSGNTIYF